These 30 T cell receptor beta chains originate from one sample sequenced in a study of control samples from healthy donors and cancer patients. Assay: immunoSEQ multiplex PCR; the TCRdb copy retains only in-frame clones and omits some. The sample carries about 150,000 clones, approximately 93% recorded once. The material sequenced was blood. Receptors originate from a man younger than 30 in good health.

The chain carries TRBV27 and TRBJ1-5; the D is unclear. CDR3 size: 15 residues. The V gene lost 3 bases and the J gene lost 3 bases, with 12 bases spanning the gap. Germline-derived CDR1 and CDR2 are MNHEY and SMNVEV (reference sequence). As DNA, the CDR3 is TGTGCCAGCAGTTTGTCTCAAGAAAACAATCAGCCCCAGCATTTT. It yields the protein CASSLSQENNQPQHF.

The J gene is TRBJ1-1, the V gene TRBV5-1; the D is unclear. The germline gives CDR1 SGHRS, CDR2 YFSETQ. The CDR3 spans 13 residues. V lost 0 bases, J lost 2 bases, and 5 bases lay in between. The CDR3 sequence is CASSLDLNTEAFF. The CDR3 region has the DNA TGCGCCAGCAGCTTGGACCTAAACACTGAAGCTTTCTTT.

Only one count was recorded for this clone. The chain combines TRBV6-5 with TRBJ1-6, with a weak D call TRBD1 (5 bases). The V end was cut by 0 bases, the J end by 8 bases, with 14 bases between. Germline V gene lookup returns CDR1 MNHEY and CDR2 SVGAGI. The CDR3 consists of 16 residues. CDR3 in amino acids: CASSYSPQGADSPLHF. The CDR3 nucleotides are TGTGCCAGCAGTTACTCCCCCCAGGGTGCGGATTCACCCCTCCACTTT.

This chain joins TRBV5-1 and TRBJ2-3; 11 bases are a match to TRBD2. Trimming removed 4 bases from V and 2 bases from J; junction bases left unmatched: 12. CDR3 length: 18 residues. The germline gives CDR1 SGHRS, CDR2 YFSETQ. Here the CDR3 DNA reads TGCGCCAGCAGCACCTCTGAACTAGCGGGGGTCTACACAGATACGCAGTATTTT. Translated, it gives CASSTSELAGVYTDTQYF.

The chain recombines TRBV7-6 with TRBJ2-1; the D gene is possibly TRBD2 (7 bases). The CDR3 is 15 amino acids. Trimming took off 3 bases at V and 6 bases at J, with 15 bases between the two ends. Germline V lookup: CDR1 SGHVS, CDR2 FNYEAQ. The CDR3 DNA reads TGTGCCAGCAGCTTTAGGAGGGGGGGCCCCAATGAGCAGTTCTTC. Its translation is CASSFRRGGPNEQFF.

The chain has TRBV2 and TRBJ2-1, with 10 positions matching TRBD2. CDR1 is SNHLY and CDR2 is FYNNEI in the germline V gene. The ends lost 6 bases at V and 4 bases at J; junction bases unmatched: 6. The CDR3 covers 15 residues. The CDR3: CASSELAGEYNEQFF. DNA for the CDR3: TGTGCCAGCAGCGAGCTAGCGGGAGAATACAATGAGCAGTTCTTC.

J is TRBJ2-1 and V is TRBV2; perhaps TRBD2 as D (6 bases). Germline V gives CDR1 SNHLY, CDR2 FYNNEI. V lost 6 bases to trimming and J lost 0 bases, with 12 bases between them. This CDR3 comprises 15 residues. This CDR3 reads CASRPGVFSYNEQFF. The CDR3, as DNA: TGTGCCAGCAGGCCGGGGGTTTTCTCCTACAATGAGCAGTTCTTC.

V usage is TRBV9 and J usage is TRBJ2-6; TRBD2 agrees at 14 bases. This CDR3 spans 18 amino acids. The germline CDR1 and CDR2 sequences are SGDLS and YYNGEE. With V trimmed by 4 bases and J by 1 base, 4 bases remained unmatched. Here the CDR3 reads CASSLRTSGGSGANVLTF. For the CDR3, the DNA is TGTGCCAGCAGCTTAAGGACTAGCGGGGGGTCTGGGGCCAACGTCCTGACTTTC.

Here the CDR3 DNA reads TGTGCCTGGAGTATCGGGGGTAGGGATGAGCAGTTCTTC. Amino acids: CAWSIGGRDEQFF. V and J are TRBV30 and TRBJ2-1; TRBD2 might be the D (6 bases). The CDR3 runs 13 residues. The V gene lost 2 bases and the J gene lost 8 bases, with 13 bases spanning the gap. CDR1 is GTSNPN and CDR2 is SVGIG in the germline V gene (reference sequence).

Notes on this clone: The sample holds other DNA sequences that translate to the same CDR3. This sequence joins TRBV5-4 and TRBJ2-1, with D possibly being TRBD2 (6 bases). V gave up 4 bases and J gave up 1 base, with 9 bases separating them. This CDR3 is 14 amino acids long. Per the germline V gene, CDR1 is SGHNT and CDR2 is YYREEE (reference sequence). In DNA form, the CDR3 reads TGTGCCAGCAGCCTGGAGGGGTCCTACAATGAGCAGTTCTTC. It yields the protein CASSLEGSYNEQFF.

This chain connects TRBV2 to TRBJ2-5; 11 nucleotides align to TRBD1. The CDR3 is 15 amino acids. The germline V gene has CDR1 SNHLY and CDR2 FYNNEI. V shed 6 bases, J shed 4 bases, and the junction held 7 bases outside the gene matches. CDR3 loop: CASSPGTGGGETQYF. CDR3 nucleotides: TGTGCCAGCAGCCCCGGGACAGGGGGGGGAGAGACCCAGTACTTC.

V is TRBV5-4 and J is TRBJ1-2; D is uncertain. CDR3 length: 16 amino acids. The germline gives CDR1 SGHNT, CDR2 YYREEE (reference sequence). Between the trimmed V and J ends, which lost 0 bases and 0 bases, there was a span of 12 bases. CDR3 sequence reads: CASSLGANPTNYGYTF. In nucleotides, the CDR3 is TGTGCCAGCAGCTTGGGGGCAAATCCTACTAACTATGGCTACACCTTC.

This clone showed up just once. The chain uses TRBV27 and TRBJ1-1, with 12 bases identical to TRBD1. The CDR3 spans 16 residues. In germline, CDR1 is MNHEY, CDR2 SMNVEV (reference sequence). V shed 4 bases, J shed 5 bases, and the junction held 8 bases outside the gene matches. The CDR3 loop is CASSYGTGGQYTEAFF. The CDR3 coding sequence is TGTGCCAGCAGTTACGGGACAGGGGGCCAGTATACTGAAGCTTTCTTT.

The chain is built from TRBV4-3 and TRBJ1-6; D remains unclear. This CDR3 spans 15 amino acids. V shed 0 bases and J shed 10 bases, with 13 bases lying between them. Germline V gives CDR1 LGHNA, CDR2 YSLEER. CDR3 loop: CASSQDRPASSPLHF. Here the CDR3 DNA reads TGCGCCAGCAGCCAAGACAGACCAGCGAGCTCACCCCTCCACTTT.

The chain employs TRBV6-6 and TRBJ2-1; TRBD1 agrees at 9 bases. CDR3 length: 13 amino acids. The V gene end was trimmed by 8 bases and the J gene end by 7 bases; junction bases not matched to a gene: 6. Germline V CDR1 and CDR2: MNHNY, SVGAGI (reference sequence). The CDR3 bases are TGTGCCAGCGTGACAGGGGGTCTTAATGAGCAGTTCTTC. Translating gives CASVTGGLNEQFF.

The chain is built from TRBV4-1 and TRBJ2-7; D not resolved. Per the germline V gene, CDR1 is MGHRA and CDR2 is YSYEKL. The CDR3 sequence is 15 residues long. V dropped 0 bases and J dropped 0 bases, with 9 bases sitting between them. The CDR3 DNA sequence: TGCGCCAGCAGCCAAGAAAACTTTCACTCCTACGAGCAGTACTTC. Translated: CASSQENFHSYEQYF.

CDR3 bases: TGTGCCAGCAGCCCCAGGAGGGGAGACGCGTCGCAGCCCCAGCATTTT. It specifies CASSPRRGDASQPQHF. The gene calls are TRBV21-1 and TRBJ1-5. TRBV21-1 constitutes a pseudogene. The CDR3 sequence is 16 residues long.

The V and J genes are TRBV3-1 (or the pseudogene TRBV3-2) and TRBJ2-7; TRBD2 aligns across 7 bases. This CDR3 has 15 residues. Germline CDR1 is LGHDT and CDR2 is YNNKEL (reference sequence). The trim removed 3 bases at V and 2 bases at J, leaving 7 bases unmatched. The CDR3 loop is CASSQGLQLTYEQYF. CDR3 in DNA: TGTGCCAGCAGCCAGGGACTACAGCTTACCTACGAGCAGTACTTC.

The rearrangement links TRBV4-1 to TRBJ2-1, with 9 bases aligning to TRBD1. CDR3 length equals 15 residues. CDR1 and CDR2 from the germline V gene are MGHRA and YSYEKL. Trimming at V came to 5 bases and at J to 6 bases, leaving 8 bases not matched to a gene. The CDR3 sequence is CASSSLLGQGNEQFF. The CDR3 DNA sequence: TGCGCCAGCAGCTCACTCCTGGGACAGGGCAATGAGCAGTTCTTC.

V gene TRBV28 combines with J gene TRBJ1-1; D remains unclear. The CDR3 covers 11 residues. V lost 4 bases to trimming and J lost 7 bases, with 7 bases between them. Germline values: CDR1 MDHEN, CDR2 SYDVKM. CDR3 nucleotides: TGTGCCAGCAGTTCCGACGGTGAAGCTTTCTTT. Amino acids: CASSSDGEAFF.

The chain combines TRBV5-1 with TRBJ2-2, with D uncertain. Germline lookup yields CDR1 SGHRS and CDR2 YFSETQ. V was shortened by 4 bases and J by 3 bases, with 13 bases between the two germline ends. This CDR3 spans 15 amino acids. DNA for the CDR3: TGCGCCAGCAGCCCCCTCCCCCCGGACACCGGGGAGCTGTTTTTT. Translating gives CASSPLPPDTGELFF.

The V gene is TRBV6-1, the J gene TRBJ1-2; D gene uncertain. Germline V lookup: CDR1 MNHNS, CDR2 SASEGT. The length of the CDR3 is 17 residues. V dropped 3 bases and J dropped 4 bases, with 21 bases sitting between them. CDR3 nucleotide sequence: TGTGCCAGCAGTGATTTGAGGGTAATCCCCCTAGTCTATGGCTACACCTTC. Amino acids: CASSDLRVIPLVYGYTF.

The chain carries TRBV7-8 and TRBJ2-2, with D maybe TRBD1 (5 bases). CDR1 SGHVS and CDR2 FQNEAQ come from the germline V gene. The V end lost 6 bases, the J end lost 6 bases, and 14 bases lay between the germline ends. The CDR3 is 14 amino acids. DNA for the CDR3: TGTGCCAGCAGTCCCCAGGGAATAGCCGGGGAGCTGTTTTTT. This encodes CASSPQGIAGELFF.

This chain uses TRBV19 with TRBJ2-5; 8 nucleotides match TRBD2. V shed 8 bases and J 4 bases; nucleotides not matched to a gene: 6. This CDR3 comprises 13 residues. Germline lookup yields CDR1 LNHDA and CDR2 SQIVND (reference sequence). CDR3 protein: CASGGTSGETQYF. CDR3 DNA: TGTGCCAGTGGGGGGACTAGTGGAGAGACCCAGTACTTC.

V gene TRBV4-2 combines with J gene TRBJ1-5; 7 nucleotides align to TRBD1. The V and J ends lost 0 bases and 2 bases, in that order; junction bases with no gene match: 4. The CDR3 has 16 residues. The germline gives CDR1 LGHNA, CDR2 YNFKEQ. DNA for the CDR3: TGTGCCAGCAGCCAAGAAACAGGGGCCCGCAATCAGCCCCAGCATTTT. It is translated as CASSQETGARNQPQHF.

The genes are TRBV19 and TRBJ1-5; TRBD1 matches 7 bases. V dropped 4 bases and J dropped 1; count of bases not matched to a gene: 4. Per germline, CDR1 LNHDA and CDR2 SQIVND (reference sequence). CDR3 length: 15 residues. The CDR3 region is CASSTLQGSNQPQHF. The CDR3 nucleotides read TGTGCCAGTAGTACTCTACAGGGGAGCAATCAGCCCCAGCATTTT.

This clone was detected a few times. The chain combines TRBV6-5 with TRBJ1-1, with 7 bases matching TRBD1. The V segment lost 2 bases and the J segment 0 bases; nucleotides outside the gene matches: 0. Per germline, CDR1 MNHEY and CDR2 SVGAGI. The CDR3 covers 14 residues. For the CDR3, the DNA is TGTGCCAGCAGTTACAGGGGGCTGAACACTGAAGCTTTCTTT. Protein sequence: CASSYRGLNTEAFF.

The chain links TRBV3-1 (or the pseudogene TRBV3-2) to TRBJ2-6; no definite D call. The CDR3 loop spans 13 amino acids. Per the germline V gene, CDR1 is LGHDT and CDR2 is YNNKEL (reference sequence). The ends were cut back, 8 bases at V and 0 bases at J, with 5 bases in the middle. The CDR3 is CASGVSGANVLTF. CDR3 nucleotide sequence: TGTGCCAGCGGGGTCTCTGGGGCCAACGTCCTGACTTTC.

This chain uses TRBV27 with TRBJ2-1; 7 bases align to TRBD1. V shed 7 bases, J shed 4 bases, and the junction held 7 bases outside the gene matches. This CDR3 is 14 amino acids long. Germline CDR1 and CDR2: MNHEY and SMNVEV (reference sequence). CDR3 sequence: CASIPQGRYNEQFF. CDR3 DNA sequence: TGTGCCAGCATACCACAGGGGCGGTACAATGAGCAGTTCTTC.

This chain uses TRBV18 with TRBJ1-3, with D uncertain. V lost 2 bases, J lost 0 bases, and 5 bases lay in between. The CDR3 runs to 14 residues. The germline V gene encodes CDR1 KGHSH and CDR2 LQKENI. The CDR3 nucleotides read TGTGCCAGCTCACCAGGGGTCTCTGGAAACACCATATATTTT. Translation gives CASSPGVSGNTIYF.